This entry lists 14 T cell receptor beta chains sequenced from one sample in a study of OX40 agonist ivuxolimab in advanced cancers. Using immunoSEQ multiplex PCR, the repertoire was profiled, and TCRdb retains in-frame clones only, with some absent. The sample shows roughly 93,000 clones, about 90% of them seen only once. Material: CD4+ or CD8+ T cells sorted from blood, obtained in a trial of the OX40 agonist ivuxolimab. The receptors come from an adult with an advanced solid tumor such as melanoma, head and neck, liver or kidney cancer.

The chain has TRBV29-1 and TRBJ1-3, with 8 bases identical to TRBD1. The CDR3 extends over 13 amino acids. V shed 7 bases and J 0 bases; nucleotides not matched to a gene: 2. The germline gives CDR1 SQVTM, CDR2 ANQGSEA. The CDR3 sequence is CSATGGSGNTIYF. CDR3 bases: TGCAGCGCAACAGGGGGCTCTGGAAACACCATATATTTT.

The V and J genes are TRBV5-1 and TRBJ2-3; TRBD2 aligns across 9 bases. V lost 3 bases to trimming and J lost 2 bases; unmatched junction nucleotides: 13. The CDR3 totals 18 residues. Germline V gene lookup returns CDR1 SGHRS and CDR2 YFSETQ. The CDR3 nucleotides are TGCGCCAGCAGCTCGGGTACTAATAGCGGGGGTAACACAGATACGCAGTATTTT. The encoded protein is CASSSGTNSGGNTDTQYF.

Only one count was recorded for this clone. The CDR3 protein is CASSSSSSYEQYF. The CDR3 bases are TGTGCCAGTTCGTCGAGCAGCTCCTACGAGCAGTACTTC. This chain uses TRBV21-1 with TRBJ2-7. TRBV21-1 is labeled a pseudogene. The CDR3 is made up of 13 amino acids.

The chain combines TRBV6-6 with TRBJ1-5; TRBD1 agrees at 8 bases. The CDR3 runs 12 residues. The germline CDR1 and CDR2 sequences are MNHNY and SVGAGI (reference sequence). V lost 7 bases and J lost 8; bases outside the gene matches: 4. The DNA for the CDR3 is TGTGCCAGCACCCAGGACAGGGAGCCCCAGCATTTT. Residues: CASTQDREPQHF.

The gene calls are TRBV7-9 and TRBJ1-4; no firm D call. Trimming removed 2 bases at V and 6 bases at J, with 4 bases between. There are 12 residues in the CDR3. Per the germline V gene, CDR1 is SEHNR and CDR2 is FQNEAQ (reference sequence). CDR3 in amino acids: CASSLLDEKLFF. In DNA, the CDR3 is TGTGCCAGCAGCTTACTAGATGAAAAACTGTTTTTT.

This chain joins TRBV7-9 and TRBJ2-1; 7 nucleotides align to TRBD2. CDR3 size: 13 residues. The junction had 1 base not matched to a gene; V was cut back by 5 bases and J by 3 bases. The germline V gene has CDR1 SEHNR and CDR2 FQNEAQ (reference sequence). As DNA, the CDR3 is TGTGCCAGCAGCCGGACTAGCTACAATGAGCAGTTCTTC. It is translated as CASSRTSYNEQFF. Supplemented by reference TRBV7-9 and TRBJ2-1, the full variable domain reads DTGVSQNPRHKITKRGQNVTFRCDPISEHNRLYWYRQTLGQGPEFLTYFQNEAQLEKSRLLSDRFSAERPKGSFSTLEIQRTEQGDSAMYLCASSRTSYNEQFFGPGTRLTVL.

The chain links TRBV5-1 to TRBJ1-2, with unresolved D. CDR3 size: 13 residues. In germline, CDR1 is SGHRS, CDR2 YFSETQ. Trimming cost V 0 bases and J 4 bases, with 7 bases left between them. CDR3 residues: CASSLGRFYGYTF. CDR3 in DNA: TGCGCCAGCAGCTTGGGTAGATTCTATGGCTACACCTTC.

The chain employs TRBV19 and TRBJ1-4, with D possibly being TRBD1 (5 bases). This CDR3 is built from 11 residues. Germline V gives CDR1 LNHDA, CDR2 SQIVND (reference sequence). Trimming cost V 5 bases and J 14 bases, with 12 bases left between them. The CDR3 region is CASSSSGGLFF. Written as DNA, the CDR3 is TGTGCCAGTAGTTCCTCTGGGGGGCTGTTTTTT.

V gene TRBV9 combines with J gene TRBJ2-5; D remains ambiguous. The germline V gene encodes CDR1 SGDLS and CDR2 YYNGEE. V was cut by 0 bases and J by 5 bases, with 11 bases left in between. The CDR3 has 14 amino acids. DNA of the CDR3: TGTGCCAGCAGCGTAGGTGGTCTTAGCGAGACCCAGTACTTC. This sequence encodes CASSVGGLSETQYF. The entire variable domain, with the rest obtained from reference TRBV9 and TRBJ2-5, is as follows: DSGVTQTPKHLITATGQRVTLRCSPRSGDLSVYWYQQSLDQGLQFLIQYYNGEERAKGNILERFSAQQFPDLHSELNLSSLELGDSALYFCASSVGGLSETQYFGPGTRLLVL.

The chain links TRBV20-1 to TRBJ2-7, with D unclear. The V and J ends lost 3 bases and 3 bases respectively, with 3 bases between them. The CDR3 is made up of 10 amino acids. CDR1 is DFQATT and CDR2 is SNEGSKA in the germline V gene (reference sequence). In nucleotides, the CDR3 is TGCAGTGCTAGGCTCTACGAGCAGTACTTC. Translated, it gives CSARLYEQYF.

The V gene is TRBV2, the J gene TRBJ1-4; 7 nucleotides align to TRBD1. The CDR3 length is 14 residues. V shed 5 bases, J shed 3 bases, and the junction held 3 bases outside the gene matches. CDR1 SNHLY and CDR2 FYNNEI come from the germline V gene. The CDR3 sequence is CASSLQGPNEKLFF. For the CDR3, the DNA is TGTGCCAGCAGTTTACAGGGGCCTAATGAAAAACTGTTTTTT.

V gene TRBV28 combines with J gene TRBJ2-5, with D possibly matching TRBD2 (6 bases). TRBJ2-7 matches the DNA end more closely, so the J call is doubtful. This CDR3 is built from 16 residues. Germline V lookup: CDR1 MDHEN, CDR2 SYDVKM. CDR3 amino acids: CASSSAGTRGSYEQYF. The CDR3 DNA sequence: TGTGCCAGCAGTAGTGCCGGGACCCGGGGGTCCTACGAGCAGTACTTC.

As to this clone: This CDR3 is also generated by other DNA sequences in the sample. This chain links TRBV27 with TRBJ2-7; weak D call: TRBD2 (6 bases). The V gene's germline CDR1 is MNHEY and CDR2 SMNVEV (reference sequence). The CDR3 consists of 12 residues. V lost 8 bases and J lost 10, with 18 bases in between. CDR3 in DNA: TGTGCCAGCCGGCGAGCGGGTGCCGAACAGTACTTC. It translates to CASRRAGAEQYF.

The genes are TRBV11-3 and TRBJ2-7; TRBD1 matches at 7 bases. The CDR3 covers 16 residues. Germline V lookup: CDR1 SGHNT, CDR2 YENEEA. J gave up 3 bases and V 5 bases, and 13 bases lay outside the gene matches. The CDR3 bases are TGTGCCAGCAGCCCACAGGGACAGTCCGGGCTCTACGAGCAGTACTTC. Protein product: CASSPQGQSGLYEQYF.